Described below is a single T cell receptor beta chain sequence and its context. Its antigen is unidentified. This specimen belongs to a study of early T cells in non-severe SARS-CoV-2 infection. Study overall: Whole-blood bulk RNA, unsorted, was sequenced, and chains were unpaired.

General study findings and limits: Using VDJdb, the matching emphasized anti-spike CD8 responses while missing private and CD4 specificities.

The library protocol tagged individual cDNA molecules with unique molecular identifiers. TCRdb called the 5' RACE reads again in MiXCR, with one record for every CDR3 protein. The sample contains fewer than 55,000 distinct CDR3 sequences, over 8% of which appear only once. The CDR3 extends over 16 amino acids. V was cut by 0 bases and J by 5 bases, with 14 bases left in between. In germline, CDR1 is LGHNA, CDR2 YSLEER. This chain links TRBV4-3 with TRBJ2-1, with D maybe TRBD2 (6 bases). Sequencing was carried out using whole blood. This TCR was sampled from an adult who was a healthcare worker with PCR-confirmed SARS-CoV-2 infection or an uninfected control (not recorded which). The CDR3 here is CASSQDLSGVHNEQFF. CDR3 DNA: TGCGCCAGCAGCCAAGATCTCTCGGGGGTCCACAATGAGCAGTTCTTC.